Listed here are 23 T cell receptor beta chains from one sample, sequenced in a study of OX40 agonist ivuxolimab in advanced cancers. The protocol was immunoSEQ multiplex PCR, while the TCRdb copy is restricted to in-frame clones and leaves out a portion. This table holds under 70,000 clones, 86% found once. The specimen was CD4+ or CD8+ T cells sorted from blood, collected in a trial of the OX40 agonist ivuxolimab. These receptors were obtained from an adult with an advanced solid tumor such as melanoma, head and neck, liver or kidney cancer.

Notes on this clone: Other DNA sequences of this sample code for an identical CDR3. The CDR3 coding sequence is TGTGCCACCCAGACTAGCGGGGCCCAAGAGACCCAGTACTTC. This codes for CATQTSGAQETQYF. This chain joins TRBV6-1 and TRBJ2-5; TRBD2 matches at 11 bases. CDR1 and CDR2 (germline): MNHNS, SASEGT. Germline trimming cut 10 bases from V and 1 base from J; bases unmatched to any gene: 5. This CDR3 has 14 residues.

This chain links TRBV5-1 with TRBJ2-3, with D possibly being TRBD2 (5 bases). CDR3 length: 15 amino acids. Germline CDR1 reads SGHRS; CDR2 reads YFSETQ. Trimming stripped 0 bases from V and 1 base from J, with 9 bases between. CDR3 DNA: TGCGCCAGCAGCTTGGGAGGGAGAGGCACAGATACGCAGTATTTT. This encodes CASSLGGRGTDTQYF.

This sequence joins TRBV15 and TRBJ2-3, with TRBD2 matching 10 bases. CDR3 length equals 16 residues. The junction had 5 bases not matched to a gene; V was cut back by 5 bases and J by 0 bases. The germline V gene has CDR1 LNHNV and CDR2 YYDKDF (reference sequence). For the CDR3, the DNA is TGTGCCACCAGCGCTAGCGGGGGTTTTAGCACAGATACGCAGTATTTT. Amino acid sequence: CATSASGGFSTDTQYF.

This chain uses TRBV19 with TRBJ1-5; D unclear. The V end was cut by 3 bases, the J end by 2 bases, with 8 bases between. The CDR3 spans 14 residues. In germline, CDR1 is LNHDA, CDR2 SQIVND (reference sequence). The CDR3 coding sequence is TGTGCCAGTAGTATTCGAACGGGCAATCAGCCCCAGCATTTT. Translation: CASSIRTGNQPQHF. The complete variable domain, with remaining parts taken from reference TRBV19 and TRBJ1-5, reads DGGITQSPKYLFRKEGQNVTLSCEQNLNHDAMYWYRQDPGQGLRLIYYSQIVNDFQKGDIAEGYSVSREKKESFPLTVTSAQKNPTAFYLCASSIRTGNQPQHFGDGTRLSIL.

The rearrangement links TRBV18 to TRBJ2-1; D gene ambiguous. Germline values: CDR1 KGHSH, CDR2 LQKENI. The CDR3 totals 12 residues. V was clipped by 8 bases and J by 7 bases, with 12 bases between them. The CDR3 reads CASAGTGNEQFF. The DNA of the CDR3 is TGTGCCAGCGCAGGAACCGGGAATGAGCAGTTCTTC.

The chain is built from TRBV9 and TRBJ1-3; D is undetermined. The CDR3 is made up of 14 amino acids. Germline CDR1 reads SGDLS; CDR2 reads YYNGEE. V lost 0 bases, J lost 3 bases, and 7 bases lay in between. CDR3 in DNA: TGTGCCAGCAGCGTAGACCCCAATGGAAACACCATATATTTT. This sequence encodes CASSVDPNGNTIYF. The full variable domain, with the rest looked up from reference TRBV9 and TRBJ1-3, is DSGVTQTPKHLITATGQRVTLRCSPRSGDLSVYWYQQSLDQGLQFLIQYYNGEERAKGNILERFSAQQFPDLHSELNLSSLELGDSALYFCASSVDPNGNTIYFGEGSWLTVV.

V gene TRBV28 combines with J gene TRBJ1-5; tentative D call: TRBD1 (5 bases). Between the trimmed V and J ends, which lost 7 bases and 2 bases, there was a span of 15 bases. Germline CDR1 is MDHEN and CDR2 is SYDVKM. The CDR3 consists of 15 residues. The CDR3 loop reads CASTESWGGNQPQHF. The CDR3 nucleotides read TGTGCCAGCACCGAATCTTGGGGGGGCAATCAGCCCCAGCATTTT.

This sequence joins TRBV27 and TRBJ2-7; 10 bases agree with TRBD2. Germline CDR1 and CDR2: MNHEY and SMNVEV (reference sequence). This CDR3 has 15 residues. V lost 3 bases to trimming and J lost 7 bases; unmatched junction nucleotides: 9. Here the CDR3 reads CASSFGTSDTGEQYF. In DNA, the CDR3 is TGTGCCAGCAGTTTCGGGACTAGCGATACGGGAGAGCAGTACTTC.

The CDR3 DNA sequence: TGTGCCAGCAGCCGATGGGGAACCGGGGAGCTGTTTTTT. Protein: CASSRWGTGELFF. The V gene is TRBV5-6, the J gene TRBJ2-2; D is undetermined. Germline V lookup: CDR1 SGHDT, CDR2 YYEEEE. The CDR3 totals 13 residues. The germline V and J ends were trimmed by 4 bases and 5 bases, with 9 bases remaining between them.

The chain uses TRBV28 and TRBJ2-3; TRBD2 agrees at 10 bases. Germline-derived CDR1 and CDR2 are MDHEN and SYDVKM. The CDR3 contains 14 residues. The J segment lost 5 bases and the V segment lost 5 bases, leaving 4 bases of the junction unmatched. The CDR3 sequence is CASSLAGAVDTQYF. The CDR3 nucleotides read TGTGCCAGCAGTCTAGCGGGAGCTGTAGATACGCAGTATTTT.

The rearrangement uses TRBV11-1 and TRBJ2-5; TRBD2 matches 11 bases. The V segment lost 1 base and the J segment 5 bases; nucleotides outside the gene matches: 6. The CDR3 totals 16 residues. Germline CDR1 SGHAT, CDR2 FQDESV (reference sequence). The CDR3 loop reads CASSLGTSGSGETQYF. For the CDR3, the DNA is TGTGCCAGCAGCTTAGGAACTAGCGGGAGTGGCGAGACCCAGTACTTC.

The chain is built from TRBV7-9 and TRBJ2-7; D is possibly TRBD2 (6 bases). The CDR3 totals 13 residues. V was trimmed by 7 bases and J by 7 bases, leaving 17 bases between them. The germline gives CDR1 SEHNR, CDR2 FQNEAQ (reference sequence). The CDR3 region has the DNA TGTGCCAGCATCCGCCCCCCTCTAGCGGAGCAGTACTTC. Translation gives CASIRPPLAEQYF.

The CDR3 sequence is CASSAAARTYNEQFF. The CDR3 bases are TGTGCCAGCAGCGCGGCTGCTAGGACATACAATGAGCAGTTCTTC. The rearrangement links TRBV6-6 to TRBJ2-1, with D possibly being TRBD1 (5 bases). CDR1 and CDR2 from the germline V gene are MNHNY and SVGAGI (reference sequence). The ends were cut back, 6 bases at V and 4 bases at J, with 16 bases in the middle. The CDR3 is made up of 15 amino acids.

This chain joins TRBV21-1 and TRBJ1-1; the table's TRBD1 call for D was not verified on the DNA. TRBV21-1 is reported as a pseudogene. CDR3 length: 13 amino acids. The CDR3 sequence is CASSRQGCTEAFF. In nucleotides, the CDR3 is TGTGCCAGCAGCAGACAGGGGTGCACTGAAGCTTTCTTT.

V and J are TRBV29-1 and TRBJ2-1; D is unclear. V was pared by 3 bases and J by 10 bases, with 16 bases between. The CDR3 is 13 residues long. CDR1 is SQVTM and CDR2 is ANQGSEA in the germline V gene. The DNA of the CDR3 is TGCAGCGTTGATCTTATGCAAGCGAGGGAGCAGTTCTTC. This codes for CSVDLMQAREQFF.

The chain recombines TRBV6-5 with TRBJ2-3, with a tentative D call TRBD2 (6 bases). Per the germline V gene, CDR1 is MNHEY and CDR2 is SVGAGI. CDR3 size: 14 residues. V was pared by 0 bases and J by 4 bases, with 8 bases between. The CDR3 loop reads CASSYSAGPDTQYF. For the CDR3, the DNA is TGTGCCAGCAGTTACTCTGCGGGGCCAGATACGCAGTATTTT.

The V and J genes are TRBV28 and TRBJ2-3; 7 nucleotides match TRBD1. The CDR3 length is 14 residues. V shed 4 bases, J shed 5 bases, and the junction held 6 bases outside the gene matches. CDR1 MDHEN and CDR2 SYDVKM come from the germline V gene. The chain's CDR3 is CASSSTGVGDTQYF. Here the CDR3 DNA reads TGTGCCAGCAGTTCAACAGGGGTCGGAGATACGCAGTATTTT.

The CDR3 loop reads CASSIGRGGYNEQFF. CDR3 in DNA: TGTGCCAGTAGTATAGGGAGAGGGGGGTACAATGAGCAGTTCTTC. V and J are TRBV19 and TRBJ2-1; TRBD1 or TRBD2 may be the D gene (6 bases each). This CDR3 has 15 amino acids. Germline-derived CDR1 and CDR2 are LNHDA and SQIVND (reference sequence). The V end lost 1 base, the J end lost 4 bases, and 11 bases lay between the germline ends.

V usage is TRBV5-6 and J usage is TRBJ2-3; D might be TRBD1 or TRBD2, each matching 5 bases. There are 13 residues in the CDR3. Trimming cost V 3 bases and J 3 bases, with 8 bases left between them. CDR1 is SGHDT and CDR2 is YYEEEE in the germline V gene. CDR3 nucleotide sequence: TGTGCCAGCAGCTGGGACCAAACAGATACGCAGTATTTT. Amino acids: CASSWDQTDTQYF.

The chain is built from TRBV7-9 and TRBJ2-1, with D perhaps matching TRBD1 (6 bases). The V end lost 3 bases, the J end lost 4 bases, and 10 bases lay between the germline ends. Germline V lookup: CDR1 SEHNR, CDR2 FQNEAQ (reference sequence). CDR3 length: 14 residues. CDR3 DNA sequence: TGTGCCAGCAGCTTCCAACAGGGTTACAATGAGCAGTTCTTC. Encoded protein: CASSFQQGYNEQFF.

V is TRBV5-4 and J is TRBJ2-3, with no clear D. V shed 3 bases and J shed 6 bases, with 11 bases lying between them. CDR1 SGHNT and CDR2 YYREEE come from the germline V gene (reference sequence). This CDR3 is 13 amino acids long. CDR3 nucleotide sequence: TGTGCCAGCAGCTCCTACCAGGCGGATACGCAGTATTTT. As protein: CASSSYQADTQYF.

The chain employs TRBV2 and TRBJ1-1; TRBD1 is a possible D gene (6 bases). Germline V gene sequence: CDR1 SNHLY, CDR2 FYNNEI. V was clipped by 1 base and J by 1 base, with 7 bases between them. The CDR3 consists of 14 residues. As DNA, the CDR3 is TGTGCCAGCAGTGAAGGGGGACAGAACACTGAAGCTTTCTTT. Translating gives CASSEGGQNTEAFF.

This clone was observed a single time. The gene calls are TRBV30 and TRBJ2-2; D gene unclear. V lost 0 bases to trimming and J lost 4 bases, with 6 bases between them. This CDR3 is built from 13 residues. The germline V gene has CDR1 GTSNPN and CDR2 SVGIG (reference sequence). The CDR3 DNA reads as TGTGCCTGGAGTGTCTACCTCACCGGGGAGCTGTTTTTT. This sequence encodes CAWSVYLTGELFF.